The 13 T cell receptor beta chains below come from one sample, sequenced in a study of PD-1 blockade in classical Hodgkin lymphoma. Every patient had relapsed following autologous stem cell transplantation, and cohorts differed in brentuximab vedotin exposure. It was by magnetic negative selection that CD4+ T cells were purified from thawed PBMCs. The assay was immunoSEQ multiplex PCR, and TCRdb's table has in-frame clones only and misses some. The data contain about 12,000 clones, roughly nine tenths of them singletons. This specimen was CD4+ T cells from blood, taken at baseline. The receptors derive from a human donor with classical Hodgkin lymphoma.

The chain is built from TRBV18 and TRBJ2-7, with TRBD1 matching over 8 bases. Germline CDR1 KGHSH, CDR2 LQKENI. The CDR3 length is 15 residues. V dropped 3 bases and J dropped 4; count of bases not matched to a gene: 8. The CDR3 sequence is CASSPQSGGEYEQYF. Here the CDR3 DNA reads TGTGCCAGCTCACCCCAGTCAGGGGGCGAGTACGAGCAGTACTTC.

This clone came up a few times. This chain uses TRBV4-1 with TRBJ1-6; 12 bases match TRBD1. The CDR3 sequence is 16 residues long. Trimming removed 5 bases from V and 9 bases from J; junction bases left unmatched: 8. CDR1 is MGHRA, CDR2 YSYEKL, per germline. CDR3 nucleotide sequence: TGCGCCAGCAGCAGTAACCGGGACAGGGGGCCTTCACCCCTCCACTTT. Protein sequence: CASSSNRDRGPSPLHF.

The CDR3 sequence: CASKGGSGGYTF. The DNA for the CDR3 is TGTGCCAGCAAGGGGGGCTCGGGGGGCTACACCTTC. The rearrangement joins TRBV27 to TRBJ1-2; D might be TRBD1 (6 bases). V was clipped by 7 bases and J by 8 bases, with 14 bases between them. From germline, CDR1 is MNHEY and CDR2 SMNVEV (reference sequence). This CDR3 is built from 12 residues.

This clone was recorded once. This chain uses TRBV4-1 with TRBJ2-3; 8 bases line up with TRBD1. Germline loops: CDR1 MGHRA, CDR2 YSYEKL. The CDR3 runs to 16 residues. After removal of 4 bases from V and 2 bases from J, the junction contained 8 bases not matched to a gene. The CDR3 protein is CASSLTGGINTDTQYF. The CDR3, as DNA: TGCGCCAGCAGCCTCACAGGGGGGATAAACACAGATACGCAGTATTTT.

The chain uses TRBV10-3 and TRBJ2-1, with a possible D match to TRBD1 (7 bases). Germline V gives CDR1 ENHRY, CDR2 SYGVKD. The ends were cut back, 3 bases at V and 14 bases at J, with 26 bases in the middle. The CDR3 runs 16 residues. CDR3 nucleotide sequence: TGTGCCATCAGTGACGGGACAGTCAGCGGGCCTAGCAAGGAGTTCTTC. Its protein product is CAISDGTVSGPSKEFF.

The V call is TRBV7-9, the J call TRBJ2-6, with D possibly being TRBD1 (6 bases). The germline gives CDR1 SEHNR, CDR2 FQNEAQ (reference sequence). The V gene lost 4 bases and the J gene lost 0 bases, with 7 bases spanning the gap. There are 15 residues in the CDR3. CDR3: CASSSGVSGANVLTF. Written as DNA, the CDR3 is TGTGCCAGCAGCTCAGGGGTCTCTGGGGCCAACGTCCTGACTTTC.

The chain recombines TRBV27 with TRBJ1-3; D may be TRBD1 (6 bases). Trimming took 6 bases from V and 1 from J, leaving 10 bases between them. CDR1 is MNHEY, CDR2 SMNVEV, per germline (reference sequence). The CDR3 is 14 residues long. The CDR3 is CASRPGTSGNTIYF. In DNA, the CDR3 is TGTGCCAGCAGACCCGGGACATCTGGAAACACCATATATTTT.

The chain employs TRBV5-4 and TRBJ2-1; TRBD2 aligns across 12 bases. CDR1 SGHNT and CDR2 YYREEE come from the germline V gene (reference sequence). With 4 bases clipped from V and 6 bases from J, the junction kept 17 bases outside the gene matches. The CDR3 sequence is 19 residues long. CDR3 in DNA: TGTGCCAGCAGCCGACGGACTAGCGGGGTGATGAGTAGCGTCAATGAGCAGTTCTTC. Its protein product is CASSRRTSGVMSSVNEQFF. The full variable domain, in which reference TRBV5-4 and TRBJ2-1 provide the parts outside the CDR3, is ETGVTQSPTHLIKTRGQQVTLRCSSQSGHNTVSWYQQALGQGPQFIFQYYREEENGRGNFPPRFSGLQFPNYSSELNVNALELDDSALYLCASSRRTSGVMSSVNEQFFGPGTRLTVL.

This clone has only a few counts. V usage is TRBV4-2 and J usage is TRBJ2-7, with TRBD2 matching over 9 bases. The J segment lost 3 bases and the V segment lost 0 bases, leaving 9 bases of the junction unmatched. The CDR3 is 17 amino acids. Germline CDR1 reads LGHNA; CDR2 reads YNFKEQ. CDR3: CASSQDLGLAGIYEQYF. The CDR3 DNA reads as TGTGCCAGCAGCCAAGATTTAGGCCTAGCGGGGATCTACGAGCAGTACTTC.

The chain couples TRBV5-5 to TRBJ1-2; maybe TRBD1 (5 bases). Germline V gene lookup returns CDR1 SGHKS and CDR2 YYEKEE (reference sequence). V was shortened by 2 bases and J by 3 bases, with 17 bases between the two germline ends. This CDR3 is built from 16 residues. The CDR3 DNA follows: TGTGCCAGCAGCTTAGGGGCAGGGAGTCTTTACTATGGCTACACCTTC. Amino acids: CASSLGAGSLYYGYTF.

V gene TRBV6-1 combines with J gene TRBJ2-2; D is ambiguous. The V end was cut by 5 bases, the J end by 1 base, with 5 bases between. CDR1 is MNHNS, CDR2 SASEGT, per germline. This CDR3 region has 13 residues. The CDR3 nucleotides are TGTGCCAGCAGTAGGGAGAACACCGGGGAGCTGTTTTTT. Its protein product is CASSRENTGELFF.

This rearrangement joins TRBV5-6 to TRBJ2-2; tentatively, D is TRBD2 (6 bases). The CDR3 totals 16 residues. Germline V gene lookup returns CDR1 SGHDT and CDR2 YYEEEE. Trimming cost V 4 bases and J 2 bases, with 15 bases left between them. In DNA form, the CDR3 reads TGTGCCAGCAGCGTTATAGGTAGCGGTAACACCGGGGAGCTGTTTTTT. This encodes CASSVIGSGNTGELFF.

The gene calls are TRBV7-2 and TRBJ2-7; possible D gene TRBD1, 5 bases. Deletions cut 5 bases from V and 3 bases from J, with 11 bases between. Germline V CDR1 and CDR2: SGHTA, FQGNSA. This CDR3 is 13 amino acids long. For the CDR3, the DNA is TGTGCCAGCAGCCCAGGGCTCTACTACGAGCAGTACTTC. This gives the protein CASSPGLYYEQYF. Supplemented by reference TRBV7-2 and TRBJ2-7, the full variable domain reads GAGVSQSPSNKVTEKGKDVELRCDPISGHTALYWYRQSLGQGLEFLIYFQGNSAPDKSGLPSDRFSAERTGGSVSTLTIQRTQQEDSAVYLCASSPGLYYEQYFGPGTRLTVT.